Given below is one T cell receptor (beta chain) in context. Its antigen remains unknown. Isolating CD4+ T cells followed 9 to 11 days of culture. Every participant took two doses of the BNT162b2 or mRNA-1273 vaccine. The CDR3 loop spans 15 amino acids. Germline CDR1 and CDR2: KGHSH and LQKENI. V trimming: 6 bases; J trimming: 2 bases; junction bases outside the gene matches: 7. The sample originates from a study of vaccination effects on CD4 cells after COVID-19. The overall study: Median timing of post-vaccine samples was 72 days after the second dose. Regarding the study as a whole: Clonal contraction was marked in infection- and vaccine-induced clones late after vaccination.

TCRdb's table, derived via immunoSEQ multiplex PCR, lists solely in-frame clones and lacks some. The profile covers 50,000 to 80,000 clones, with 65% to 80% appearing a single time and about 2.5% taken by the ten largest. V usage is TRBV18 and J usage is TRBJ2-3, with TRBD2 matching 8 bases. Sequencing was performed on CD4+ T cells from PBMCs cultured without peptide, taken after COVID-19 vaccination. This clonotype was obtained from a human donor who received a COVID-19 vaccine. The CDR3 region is CASSPTSGDTDTQYF. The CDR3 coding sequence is TGTGCCAGCTCTCCCACTAGCGGCGACACAGATACGCAGTATTTT.